This TCR beta chain was identified in a study of T-cell reconstitution after alpha-beta-depleted transplantation in children. Study findings and constraints: Hyperexpanded clones declined; after one year, newly produced T cells mostly supplied diversity. Certain patients had high TCRbeta diversity at day 60, and it came from recipient T cells and thymic progenitors that survived. Several hundred expanded graft clones reportedly were the source of alpha-beta T cells about two months after transplant.

Unique molecular identifiers were used in preparing the TCRbeta library. A single record per CDR3 protein comes from TCRdb applying MiXCR to the PCR reads. The top ten clones hold about 4.6% of a sample with 700,000 to 950,000 distinct CDR3 sequences, under 20% of them seen once. Points on this clonotype: Antigen specificity is unknown.

Sequences were derived from PBMCs, mostly from graft donor cells, sampled 360 days after TCRalphabeta/CD19-depleted stem cell transplant. This clonotype originated in a male patient younger than 18 who had a stem cell transplant for acute lymphoblastic leukemia, so the T cells may come from the graft donor.

DNA of the CDR3: TGTGCCAGCAGCCCCTCTACCGGGACCACTGAAGCTTTCTTT. It codes for CASSPSTGTTEAFF. This chain links TRBV7-9 with TRBJ1-1; TRBD1 might be the D (5 bases). CDR1 and CDR2 from the germline V gene are SEHNR and FQNEAQ (reference sequence). The CDR3 spans 14 residues. Trimming removed 5 bases at V and 4 bases at J, with 14 bases between. Full variable domain (outside the CDR3, taken from reference TRBV7-9 and TRBJ1-1): DTGVSQNPRHKITKRGQNVTFRCDPISEHNRLYWYRQTLGQGPEFLTYFQNEAQLEKSRLLSDRFSAERPKGSFSTLEIQRTEQGDSAMYLCASSPSTGTTEAFFGQGTRLTVV.